This record looks at one TCR beta chain sequence and its context. Its antigen is not yet known. No quality values exist for individual bases; no much larger clone is one base distant. This entry belongs to a study of shared clonotypes between healthy human individuals (dated by TCRdb to the early 2020s). Regarding the complete study: A couple of women and a few men aged 18 to 49 years were included in the cohort. Per donor, three plates each were used for CD4 naive and CD4 memory, two for CD8 naive, and one for CD8 memory. The study deeply sequenced blood TCR repertoires of about 5 healthy adults to estimate repertoire size and the extent of clonotype sharing between individuals. To increase sequencing depth and limit assay-specific biases, TCR repertoire library preparation and sequencing were carried out by different laboratories using diverse techniques. Between about 0.8 and 9 billion PBMCs per donor were obtained by leukapheresis. Study-wide findings and limitations: Approximately 5% of naive CD4, 3.5% of naive CD8, approximately 2% of memory CD4, and around 0.4% of memory CD8 clonotypes were shared across several donors. Sampling was restricted to blood, and TCR repertoires in tissue are likely to differ from TCR repertoires in blood. Based on pairwise subsampling, the degree of clonotype sharing among donors was expected to be affected by sequencing depth. Even with the large sequencing depth, rarefaction of the sorted-subset datasets indicated that sequencing was incomplete. Clonotypes shared by all four sorted-subset donors showed higher generation probabilities than non-shared clonotypes. The genetic and exposure-history diversity represented was limited by the small number of donors. Larger estimated clonotype richness was generally found for naive subsets than for memory subsets.

Via the germline V gene (reference sequence), CDR1 is MNHEY and CDR2 SMNVEV. The CDR3 measures 14 amino acids from cysteine to phenylalanine. Of the read, only the CDR3 DNA is kept; its 42 bases are in frame from base 1. V drops 6 bases and J drops 2 bases, leaving 13 bases in between. TCR CDR3 regions were amplified from genomic DNA by multiplex PCR using the deep immunoSEQ assay. For each cell subset, the extracted genomic DNA was distributed evenly across all wells of several immunoSEQ 96-well plates, and each plate served as one replicate. For sorted subsets, each replicate PCR was loaded with 200 ng genomic DNA, equivalent to approximately 27,000 T cell genomes. Purified libraries were quantified with a Qubit 3.0 fluorometer, sized on a Bioanalyzer 2100, and re-quantified with the KAPA Library Quantification kit. Every immunoSEQ 96-well plate was sequenced on a dedicated single-read 150-cycle Illumina NextSeq 550 flow cell. The paper's processing steps were these. Because only junctional sequences without quality scores were contained in the immunoSEQ output, filtering matching that applied to full-length reads could not be performed. Sequences were annotated with PyIR, a Python wrapper for IgBLAST v1.9, and V/J genes and CDR3 were assigned using IMGT germline references. Any read was removed if the V/J assignment was weak (E-value above 1e-6), the CDR3 was missing, or the read contained stop codons, out-of-frame junctions, or ambiguous translated residues. V3J clonotypes were defined as sequences sharing the same inferred V gene, J gene, and CDR3 amino acid sequence. To compute the percentage overlap between repertoires, the number of shared unique clonotypes was divided by the size of the smaller repertoire. Three approaches were used to assess repertoire richness: RTK rarefaction, the Chao1 estimator, and Recon v2.1 estimates of unobserved clonotypes. For all TCRbeta clonotypes obtained by the gDNA method from a handful of donors, generation probabilities were computed with OLGA. Held by TCRdb, this immuneACCESS table contains in-frame sequences only and omits some clones. Under half of the omission traces to an unresolved V gene where checked; the cause of the rest is unknown. That table gives V, J and clone size, and the DNA gave D and trimming. The sample table holds around 2,000,000 clones, of which 85% to 95% were seen once. Together, the top ten hold about 1.1% of the sample.

CD8 naive samples were obtained by positive selection for CCR7 among CD45RO-negative cells, yielding a CD45RA+CCR7+ population from which TemRA cells were excluded. Healthy HIV-negative adults with no recently reported acute infections or vaccinations were included as donors. Only Caucasian adults living in Nashville, Tennessee, USA were represented among the donors. Blood was obtained by leukapheresis, after which PBMCs were separated by Ficoll-Histopaque density gradient centrifugation and cryopreserved in liquid nitrogen vapor phase. Analytical flow cytometry was used to check the purity and quantity of each magnetically sorted T cell population. Genomic DNA was isolated from each sorted fraction and quantified by UV absorbance on a Nanodrop 2000c.

Sequencing was done on a sample of naive CD8+ T cells sorted from blood. Explained via the paper, the cell subset or site label denotes: CD45RA+CCR7+. This chain joins TRBV27 to TRBJ1-1; TRBD1 is possibly the D segment (6 matching bases). The sequence was obtained from a man in his late teens or twenties in good health. The nucleotide sequence reads as follows: TGTGCCAGCAGGAGGGGGGGAGGCAACACTGAAGCTTTCTTT. Translated, this is CASRRGGGNTEAFF.